This TCR beta chain was sequenced in a study of post-analysis software for immune sequencing data. At the level of the study: The cohort encompassed relapsing-remitting, secondary progressive and progressive-relapsing multiple sclerosis disease courses. Study results and caveats: Versus controls, multiple sclerosis patients showed significantly lower diversity (normalized Chao1). Five or six TRBV segments, TRBV5-6, TRBV5-1 and TRBV20-1 among them, were found more frequent in patients than controls. Strong co-clustering by F measure was seen for same-batch samples.

In its sample, this clonotype was seen many times. What it recognizes is unknown. The CDR3 covers 14 residues. V gave up 0 bases and J gave up 4 bases, with 9 bases separating them. Germline V lookup: CDR1 MNHNY, CDR2 SVGAGI (reference sequence). TCR beta libraries were prepared from cDNA with unique molecular identifiers. TCRdb passed the PCR reads through MiXCR, listing each CDR3 protein once. The data contain roughly 200,000 distinct CDR3 sequences, approximately 28% of them singletons. This TCR derives from a girl aged 2 to 17 with multiple sclerosis. The sequencing sample was made of blood. This chain joins TRBV6-6 and TRBJ2-5; no definite D call. DNA for the CDR3: TGTGCCAGCAGTTACTCGTCACTTGGAGAGACCCAGTACTTC. The encoded protein is CASSYSSLGETQYF.